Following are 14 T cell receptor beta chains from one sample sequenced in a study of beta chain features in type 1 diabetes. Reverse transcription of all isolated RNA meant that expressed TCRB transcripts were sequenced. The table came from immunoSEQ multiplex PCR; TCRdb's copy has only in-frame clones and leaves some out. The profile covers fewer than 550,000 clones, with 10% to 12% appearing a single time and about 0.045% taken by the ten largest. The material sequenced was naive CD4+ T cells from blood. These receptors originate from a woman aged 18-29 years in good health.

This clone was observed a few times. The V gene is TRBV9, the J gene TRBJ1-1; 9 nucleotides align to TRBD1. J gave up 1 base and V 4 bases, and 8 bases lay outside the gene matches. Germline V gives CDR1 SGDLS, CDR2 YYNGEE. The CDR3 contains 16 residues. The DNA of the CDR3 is TGTGCCAGCAGCTCTCCATTGGGACAGGGGAACACTGAAGCTTTCTTT. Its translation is CASSSPLGQGNTEAFF. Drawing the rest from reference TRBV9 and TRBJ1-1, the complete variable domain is DSGVTQTPKHLITATGQRVTLRCSPRSGDLSVYWYQQSLDQGLQFLIQYYNGEERAKGNILERFSAQQFPDLHSELNLSSLELGDSALYFCASSSPLGQGNTEAFFGQGTRLTVV.

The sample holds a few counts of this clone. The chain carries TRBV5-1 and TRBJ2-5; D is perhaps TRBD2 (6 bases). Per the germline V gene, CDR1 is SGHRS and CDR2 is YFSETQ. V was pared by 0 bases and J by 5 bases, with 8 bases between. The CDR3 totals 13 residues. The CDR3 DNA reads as TGCGCCAGCAGCTTGGGGAGGGCCGAGACCCAGTACTTC. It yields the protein CASSLGRAETQYF.

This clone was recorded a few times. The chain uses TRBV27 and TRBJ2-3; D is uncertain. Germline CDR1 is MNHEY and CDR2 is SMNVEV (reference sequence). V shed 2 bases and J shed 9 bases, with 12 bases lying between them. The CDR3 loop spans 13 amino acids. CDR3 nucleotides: TGTGCCAGCAGTTTAACCCAGGCCGTAACGCAGTATTTT. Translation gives CASSLTQAVTQYF.

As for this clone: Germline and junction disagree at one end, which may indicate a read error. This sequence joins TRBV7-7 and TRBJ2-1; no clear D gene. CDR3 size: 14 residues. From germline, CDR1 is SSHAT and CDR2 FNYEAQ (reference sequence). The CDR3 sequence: CASSPRENYNEQFF. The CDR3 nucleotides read TGTGCTAGCAGCCCCCGTGAGAACTACAATGAGCAGTTCTTC.

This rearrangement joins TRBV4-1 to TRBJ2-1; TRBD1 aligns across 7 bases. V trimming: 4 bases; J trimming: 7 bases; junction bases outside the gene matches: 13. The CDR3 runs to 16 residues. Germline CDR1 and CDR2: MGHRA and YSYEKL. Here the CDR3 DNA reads TGCGCCAGCAGCCCCCAGGGACAGCGAATGTGGAATGAGCAGTTCTTC. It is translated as CASSPQGQRMWNEQFF.

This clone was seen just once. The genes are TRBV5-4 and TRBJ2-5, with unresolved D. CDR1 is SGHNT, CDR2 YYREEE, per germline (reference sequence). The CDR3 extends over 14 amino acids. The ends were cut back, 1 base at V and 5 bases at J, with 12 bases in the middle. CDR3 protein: CASSLMWGGETQYF. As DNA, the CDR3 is TGTGCCAGCAGCTTGATGTGGGGTGGGGAGACCCAGTACTTC.

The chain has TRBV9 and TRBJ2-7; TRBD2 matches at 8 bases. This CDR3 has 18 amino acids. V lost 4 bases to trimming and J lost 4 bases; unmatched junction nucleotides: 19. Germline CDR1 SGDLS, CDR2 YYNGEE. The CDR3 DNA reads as TGTGCCAGCAGCTCAATCCCCCCCAATGCAGCGGGAGCTTACGAGCAGTACTTC. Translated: CASSSIPPNAAGAYEQYF.

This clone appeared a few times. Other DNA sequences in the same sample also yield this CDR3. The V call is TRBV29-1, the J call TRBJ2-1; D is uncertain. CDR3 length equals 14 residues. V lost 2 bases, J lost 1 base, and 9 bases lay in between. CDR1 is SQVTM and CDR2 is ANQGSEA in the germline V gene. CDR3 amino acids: CSVESVSSYNEQFF. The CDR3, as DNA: TGCAGCGTTGAATCGGTCAGTTCCTACAATGAGCAGTTCTTC.

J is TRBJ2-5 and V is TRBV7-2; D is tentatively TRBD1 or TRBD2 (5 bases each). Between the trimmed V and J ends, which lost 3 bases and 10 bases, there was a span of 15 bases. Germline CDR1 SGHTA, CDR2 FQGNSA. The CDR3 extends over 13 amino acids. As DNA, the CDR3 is TGTGCCAGCAGCTTGCTCGGGGCCCCCGACCAGTACTTC. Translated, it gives CASSLLGAPDQYF.

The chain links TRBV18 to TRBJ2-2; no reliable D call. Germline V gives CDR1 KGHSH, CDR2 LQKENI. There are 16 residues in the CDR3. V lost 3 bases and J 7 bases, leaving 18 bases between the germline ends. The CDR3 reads CASSPDNLYLIGELFF. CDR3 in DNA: TGTGCCAGCTCACCCGACAACCTCTACTTGATCGGGGAGCTGTTTTTT.

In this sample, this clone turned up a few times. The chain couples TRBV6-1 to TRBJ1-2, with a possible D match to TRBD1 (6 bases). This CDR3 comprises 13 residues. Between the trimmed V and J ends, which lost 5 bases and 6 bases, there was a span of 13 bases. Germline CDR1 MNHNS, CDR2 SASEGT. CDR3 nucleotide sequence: TGTGCCAGCAGTTGGGACACTCCCGATGGCTACACCTTC. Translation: CASSWDTPDGYTF.

The CDR3 bases are TGTGCCAGCAGCGCCTGGTTCGGTCAGCCCCAGCATTTT. This codes for CASSAWFGQPQHF. The genes are TRBV7-2 and TRBJ1-5; D remains ambiguous. CDR3 length equals 13 residues. CDR1 is SGHTA and CDR2 is FQGNSA in the germline V gene. The V end was cut by 5 bases, the J end by 6 bases, with 11 bases between.

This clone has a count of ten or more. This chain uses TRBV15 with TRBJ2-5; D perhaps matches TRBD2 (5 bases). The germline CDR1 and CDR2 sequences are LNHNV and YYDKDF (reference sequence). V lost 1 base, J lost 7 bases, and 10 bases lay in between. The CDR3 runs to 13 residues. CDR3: CATSRAAEWTQYF. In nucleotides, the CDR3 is TGTGCCACCAGCAGAGCAGCGGAGTGGACCCAGTACTTC. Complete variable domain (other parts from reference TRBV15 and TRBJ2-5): DAMVIQNPRYQVTQFGKPVTLSCSQTLNHNVMYWYQQKSSQAPKLLFHYYDKDFNNEADTPDNFQSRRPNTSFCFLDIRSPGLGDTAMYLCATSRAAEWTQYFGPGTRLLVL.

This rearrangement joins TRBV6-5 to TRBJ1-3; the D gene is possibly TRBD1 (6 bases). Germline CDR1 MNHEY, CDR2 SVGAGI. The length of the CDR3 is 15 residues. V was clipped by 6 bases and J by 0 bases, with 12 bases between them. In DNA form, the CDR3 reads TGTGCCAGCAGCACACCGGACAGCTCTGGAAACACCATATATTTT. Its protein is CASSTPDSSGNTIYF.